This TCR beta chain comes out of a study of cytomegalovirus exposure and HLA in healthy donors. To note about this clone: Its antigen remains unidentified.

Regarding the study as a whole: The study flagged about 150 TCR beta chains as cytomegalovirus-associated.

The V gene's germline CDR1 is SGHNT and CDR2 YYREEE (reference sequence). The CDR3 has 18 amino acids. The V end was cut by 3 bases, the J end by 0 bases, with 21 bases between. Primers included in the PCR were 60 Vbeta and 13 Jbeta primers. Assay used: immunoSEQ multiplex PCR; TCRdb lists only in-frame clones, some missing. The sample has fewer than 200,000 clones, 80% to 90% seen once. The chain employs TRBV5-4 and TRBJ2-5, with D possibly matching TRBD2 (5 bases). The sample was PBMCs. The TCR originated in a woman aged 45-59 years in good health and CMV-seronegative. The CDR3 loop reads CASSSGKVRDLYQETQYF. The DNA of the CDR3 is TGTGCCAGCAGCTCGGGTAAAGTACGGGATTTGTACCAAGAGACCCAGTACTTC.